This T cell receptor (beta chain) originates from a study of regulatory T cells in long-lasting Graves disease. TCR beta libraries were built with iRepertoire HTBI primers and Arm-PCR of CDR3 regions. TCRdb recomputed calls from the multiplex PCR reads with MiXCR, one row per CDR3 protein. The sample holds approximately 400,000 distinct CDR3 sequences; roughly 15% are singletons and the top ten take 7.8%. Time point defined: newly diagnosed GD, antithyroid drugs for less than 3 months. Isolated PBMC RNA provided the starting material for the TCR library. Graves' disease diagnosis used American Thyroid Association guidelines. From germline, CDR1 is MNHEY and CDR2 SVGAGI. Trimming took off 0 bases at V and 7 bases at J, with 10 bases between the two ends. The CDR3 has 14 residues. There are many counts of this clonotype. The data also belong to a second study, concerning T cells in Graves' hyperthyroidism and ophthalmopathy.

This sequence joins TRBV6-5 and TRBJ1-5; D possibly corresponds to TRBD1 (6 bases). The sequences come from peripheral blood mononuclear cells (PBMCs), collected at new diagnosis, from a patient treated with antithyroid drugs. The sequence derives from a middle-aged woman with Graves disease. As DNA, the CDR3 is TGTGCCAGCAGTTACTCAATGGACAGCCAGCCCCAGCATTTT. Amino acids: CASSYSMDSQPQHF.